One sample yielded the 26 T cell receptor beta chains listed below, sequenced in a study of T cell repertoires in cytomegalovirus infection (dated by TCRdb to the late 2010s). What this sample's treatment or condition label stands for: in vitro stimulation with specific CMV peptide epitopes to enrich CMV-specific T cells. The sample was run on an Illumina HiSeq 1500. TCRdb applied fastp at Q25 and MiXCR to the public reads, then kept only in-frame beta chains. Merged by CDR3 protein, the rows form single entries marked with the most common genes and DNA. In all, the sample holds hundreds of thousands of distinct CDR3 sequences, and about 33% of those were seen once. The ten largest clones capture around an eighth of the sample. Antigen specificity for these receptors is unknown. Sequences were derived from cultured CD8+ T cells from PBMCs, sampled from culture after CMV antigen stimulation. The receptor source for this set is a human donor in good health (CMV status not recorded). Some clones in this sample may be carry-over from other donors' samples.

This clonotype was seen repeatedly, ten times or more. The chain employs TRBV12-3 or TRBV12-4 and TRBJ1-1; TRBD1 is a possible D gene (5 bases). The CDR3 is 15 residues long. The V end was cut by 3 bases, the J end by 0 bases, with 11 bases between. The CDR3 here is CASSFREGLNTEAFF. The DNA of the CDR3 is TGTGCCAGCAGTTTCAGGGAGGGACTGAACACTGAAGCTTTCTTT.

The chain couples TRBV6-1 to TRBJ1-2; D remains unclear. V was trimmed by 1 base and J by 0 bases, leaving 12 bases between them. This CDR3 has 16 amino acids. The V gene's germline CDR1 is MNHNS and CDR2 SASEGT. CDR3 sequence reads: CASSEVVNPSNYGYTF. The CDR3 nucleotides read TGTGCCAGCAGTGAAGTTGTGAACCCTTCTAACTATGGCTACACCTTC.

The chain recombines TRBV28 with TRBJ2-7; D unclear. Trimming cost V 4 bases and J 7 bases, with 8 bases left between them. The length of the CDR3 is 11 residues. In germline, CDR1 is MDHEN, CDR2 SYDVKM. The CDR3 DNA reads as TGTGCCAGCAGTTCCCTTGGGGAGCAGTACGTC. This encodes CASSSLGEQYV.

The chain combines TRBV7-9 with TRBJ2-1, with 7 bases matching TRBD1. V was pared by 0 bases and J by 8 bases, with 4 bases of the junction left unmatched. The CDR3 is 14 amino acids. The germline CDR1 and CDR2 sequences are SEHNR and FQNEAQ (reference sequence). Here the CDR3 DNA reads TGTGCCAGCAGCTTAGCGGGACAGCAGGATGAGCAGTTCTTC. Its protein is CASSLAGQQDEQFF.

This clonotype has more than one count but fewer than ten. The DNA of the CDR3 is TGTGCCACCCCCAATACGCCCGGGGAGCAGTTCTTC. Protein: CATPNTPGEQFF. The chain links TRBV24-1 to TRBJ2-1, with D unresolved. The germline V gene encodes CDR1 KGHDR and CDR2 SFDVKD. The CDR3 consists of 12 residues. Trimming cost V 9 bases and J 10 bases, with 15 bases left between them.

This clonotype has a count of ten or more. J is TRBJ2-3 and V is TRBV7-6; D is undetermined. The ends were cut back, 1 base at V and 1 base at J, with 9 bases in the middle. Germline lookup yields CDR1 SGHVS and CDR2 FNYEAQ. The CDR3 is made up of 15 amino acids. CDR3 residues: CASSLVTEGTDTQYF. The CDR3 nucleotides read TGTGCCAGCAGCTTAGTTACCGAGGGCACAGATACGCAGTATTTT.

The chain links TRBV14 to TRBJ2-3; possibly TRBD1 or TRBD2 for D (6 bases each). This CDR3 contains 17 residues. CDR1 and CDR2 (germline): SGHDN, FVKESK. Trimming stripped 4 bases from V and 5 bases from J, with 22 bases between. The CDR3 coding sequence is TGTGCCAGCAGCCCCCATGGGGGGCTCAGATCAGTAGATACGCAGTATTTT. This translates into CASSPHGGLRSVDTQYF.

V gene TRBV28 combines with J gene TRBJ1-5, with D possibly TRBD1 on 5 matching bases. Germline CDR1 is MDHEN and CDR2 is SYDVKM. This CDR3 is built from 15 residues. The V end was cut by 5 bases, the J end by 2 bases, with 13 bases between. The CDR3 here is CASSPQGAGNQPQHF. CDR3 coding DNA: TGTGCCAGCAGTCCGCAAGGGGCCGGCAATCAGCCCCAGCATTTT.

Worth noting for this clonotype: One base away lies a much larger clone, so this may be a sequencing read error. The J gene is TRBJ1-2, the V gene TRBV7-9; unclear D gene. The germline gives CDR1 SEHNR, CDR2 FQNEAQ (reference sequence). V dropped 1 base and J dropped 2 bases, with 11 bases sitting between them. This CDR3 comprises 15 residues. This CDR3 reads CASSLVVSYNYGYTF. The CDR3 nucleotides read TGTGCCAGCAGCTTAGTGGTCAGCTACAACTATGGCTACACCTTC. Supplemented by reference TRBV7-9 and TRBJ1-2, the full variable domain reads DTGVSQNPRHKITKRGQNVTFRCDPISEHNRLYWYRQTLGQGPEFLTYFQNEAQLEKSRLLSDRFSAERPKGSFSTLEIQRTEQGDSAMYLCASSLVVSYNYGYTFGSGTRLTVV.

The chain is built from TRBV28 and TRBJ1-5; D might be TRBD1 (5 bases). Trimming removed 1 base at V and 7 bases at J, with 11 bases between. The CDR3 spans 14 residues. Germline loops: CDR1 MDHEN, CDR2 SYDVKM. The CDR3 here is CASSLYRGKQPQHF. CDR3 DNA sequence: TGTGCCAGCAGTTTATATAGGGGAAAACAGCCCCAGCATTTT. Together with reference TRBV28 and TRBJ1-5, the CDR3 gives the full variable domain: DVKVTQSSRYLVKRTGEKVFLECVQDMDHENMFWYRQDPGLGLRLIYFSYDVKMKEKGDIPEGYSVSREKKERFSLILESASTNQTSMYLCASSLYRGKQPQHFGDGTRLSIL.

The chain has TRBV27 and TRBJ2-1, with 11 bases identical to TRBD2. Per the germline V gene, CDR1 is MNHEY and CDR2 is SMNVEV (reference sequence). The V and J ends lost 3 bases and 6 bases, in that order; junction bases with no gene match: 4. The CDR3 covers 15 residues. For the CDR3, the DNA is TGTGCCAGCAGTTTTAGCGGGGGGGCCGTCAATGAGCAGTTCTTC. Its translation: CASSFSGGAVNEQFF.

The chain uses TRBV6-1 and TRBJ2-4; D remains ambiguous. In germline, CDR1 is MNHNS, CDR2 SASEGT. The CDR3 is made up of 15 amino acids. V dropped 1 base and J dropped 0 bases, with 7 bases sitting between them. The CDR3 is CASSEGPGAKNIQYF. In nucleotides, the CDR3 is TGTGCCAGCAGTGAAGGCCCGGGAGCCAAAAACATTCAGTACTTC.

This clonotype has a handful of counts. The V call is TRBV12-3 or TRBV12-4, the J call TRBJ2-7; 8 bases are shared with TRBD1. Trimming at V came to 1 base and at J to 6 bases, leaving 8 bases not matched to a gene. The CDR3 consists of 15 residues. This CDR3 reads CASSLVPWTGREQYF. The CDR3 bases are TGTGCCAGCAGTTTAGTCCCCTGGACAGGGCGCGAGCAGTACTTC.

The sample holds a few counts of this clonotype. V usage is TRBV7-6 and J usage is TRBJ2-7, with 7 nucleotides matching TRBD1. After removal of 5 bases from V and 0 bases from J, the junction contained 7 bases not matched to a gene. From germline, CDR1 is SGHVS and CDR2 FNYEAQ. This CDR3 has 15 residues. This CDR3 reads CASSPGTALSYEQYV. In nucleotides, the CDR3 is TGTGCCAGCAGCCCCGGGACAGCCCTCTCCTACGAGCAGTACGTC.

The chain joins TRBV9 to TRBJ1-4; D is possibly TRBD1 (5 bases). This CDR3 spans 15 amino acids. V lost 4 bases, J lost 5 bases, and 15 bases lay in between. CDR1 is SGDLS and CDR2 is YYNGEE in the germline V gene. CDR3 protein: CASSPVGVENEKLFF. CDR3 bases: TGTGCCAGCAGCCCAGTAGGGGTGGAGAATGAAAAACTGTTTTTT. The variable domain in full, completed from reference TRBV9 and TRBJ1-4, reads DSGVTQTPKHLITATGQRVTLRCSPRSGDLSVYWYQQSLDQGLQFLIQYYNGEERAKGNILERFSAQQFPDLHSELNLSSLELGDSALYFCASSPVGVENEKLFFGSGTQLSVL.

The V call is TRBV9, the J call TRBJ2-1; 13 bases map to TRBD2. After removal of 0 bases from V and 8 bases from J, the junction contained 11 bases not matched to a gene. The CDR3 loop spans 18 amino acids. Germline CDR1 and CDR2: SGDLS and YYNGEE. The CDR3 loop reads CASSVDRTSGGWGDEQFF. CDR3 nucleotides: TGTGCCAGCAGCGTAGATAGGACTAGCGGGGGCTGGGGGGATGAGCAGTTCTTC.

This sequence joins TRBV7-3 and TRBJ2-3; TRBD1 matches 7 bases. Germline V gene lookup returns CDR1 SGHTA and CDR2 FQGTGA. The length of the CDR3 is 16 residues. The junction had 8 bases not matched to a gene; V was cut back by 5 bases and J by 0 bases. As DNA, the CDR3 is TGTGCCAGCAGCCCTAAACAGGGGAAGAGCACAGATACGCAGTATTTT. Protein sequence: CASSPKQGKSTDTQYF.

The V call is TRBV10-2, the J call TRBJ1-1, with 7 bases aligning to TRBD1. The germline V gene has CDR1 WSHSY and CDR2 SAAADI. CDR3 length: 11 residues. Trimming at V came to 7 bases and at J to 8 bases, leaving 4 bases not matched to a gene. CDR3: CASTWGQEAFF. CDR3 bases: TGCGCCAGCACCTGGGGACAGGAAGCTTTCTTT.

This clonotype is a singleton in its sample. The J gene is TRBJ2-1, the V gene TRBV6-5; 9 nucleotides match TRBD2. V was clipped by 5 bases and J by 7 bases; unmatched bases: 9. The CDR3 is 15 residues long. Germline V gene data show CDR1 as MNHEY and CDR2 as SVGAGI. The CDR3 region is CASSTTAGGMNEQFF. The CDR3 DNA is TGTGCCAGCAGTACTACAGCGGGGGGAATGAATGAGCAGTTCTTC.

The chain carries TRBV11-2 and TRBJ2-2; D is unresolved. The CDR3 runs 14 residues. V shed 0 bases and J shed 4 bases, with 6 bases lying between them. Per germline, CDR1 SGHAT and CDR2 FQNNGV. The CDR3, as DNA: TGTGCCAGCAGCTTAGATGTACTCACCGGGGAGCTGTTTTTT. Amino acids: CASSLDVLTGELFF.

This clonotype was observed a handful of times. This chain connects TRBV12-3 or TRBV12-4 to TRBJ1-5; D is ambiguous. This CDR3 has 15 residues. V was shortened by 2 bases and J by 0 bases, with 8 bases between the two germline ends. The CDR3 loop is CASSLNSDSNQPQHF. The CDR3 coding sequence is TGTGCCAGCAGTTTAAACAGTGATAGCAATCAGCCCCAGCATTTT.

The rearrangement links TRBV5-1 to TRBJ1-4; TRBD1 matches 8 bases. The V segment lost 4 bases and the J segment 4 bases; nucleotides outside the gene matches: 9. This CDR3 comprises 16 residues. CDR1 and CDR2 from the germline V gene are SGHRS and YFSETQ. The CDR3: CASSPGTGQDNEKLFF. The CDR3 bases are TGCGCCAGCAGCCCAGGGACAGGTCAGGATAATGAAAAACTGTTTTTT.

A few counts support this clonotype. The chain links TRBV27 to TRBJ2-2; D is unresolved. This CDR3 is built from 11 residues. Trimming took 8 bases from V and 4 from J, leaving 5 bases between them. The V gene's germline CDR1 is MNHEY and CDR2 SMNVEV (reference sequence). The CDR3 is CASHSTGELFF. The CDR3 DNA reads TGTGCCAGCCATTCCACCGGGGAGCTGTTTTTT.

This clonotype appeared a few times. The chain employs TRBV6-2 or TRBV6-3 and TRBJ2-1, with D tentatively TRBD1 (5 bases). This CDR3 contains 13 residues. V was cut by 5 bases and J by 3 bases, with 8 bases left in between. The germline gives CDR1 MNHEY, CDR2 SVGEGT. In DNA form, the CDR3 reads TGTGCCAGCAGTCAACAGGTCTACAATGAGCAGTTCTTC. Residues: CASSQQVYNEQFF.

This clonotype turned up a few times. The DNA of the CDR3 is TGTGCCAGTAGCCCGACTGACTCCACTACCGAGACCCAGTACTTC. Its protein product is CASSPTDSTTETQYF. The V and J genes are TRBV19 and TRBJ2-5; no definite D call. Germline V gene sequence: CDR1 LNHDA, CDR2 SQIVND (reference sequence). The ends were cut back, 6 bases at V and 5 bases at J, with 19 bases in the middle. CDR3 length equals 15 residues.

V usage is TRBV6-1 and J usage is TRBJ2-7, with TRBD1 matching over 9 bases. Per the germline V gene, CDR1 is MNHNS and CDR2 is SASEGT. The CDR3 sequence is 14 residues long. V lost 6 bases, J lost 5 bases, and 8 bases stayed unmatched. CDR3 coding DNA: TGTGCCAGCAGCCGCTCCACAGGGGGCCACGAGCAGTACTTC. The encoded protein is CASSRSTGGHEQYF.